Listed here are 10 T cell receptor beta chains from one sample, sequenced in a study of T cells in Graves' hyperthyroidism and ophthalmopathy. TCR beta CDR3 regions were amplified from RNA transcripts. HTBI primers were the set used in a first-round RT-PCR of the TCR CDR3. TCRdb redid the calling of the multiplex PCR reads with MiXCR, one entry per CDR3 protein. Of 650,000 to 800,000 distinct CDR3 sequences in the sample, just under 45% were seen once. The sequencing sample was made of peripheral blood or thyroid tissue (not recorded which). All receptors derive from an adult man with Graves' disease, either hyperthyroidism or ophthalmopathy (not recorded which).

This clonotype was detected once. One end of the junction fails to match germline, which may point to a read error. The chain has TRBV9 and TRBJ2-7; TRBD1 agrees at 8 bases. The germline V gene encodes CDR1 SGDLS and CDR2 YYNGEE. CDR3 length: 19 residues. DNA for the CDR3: TGTGCCAGCAGCGTAGAGTCTCAGGGGGCGCGGACCGACACCGGGGAGCTGTACTTC. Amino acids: CASSVESQGARTDTGELYF.

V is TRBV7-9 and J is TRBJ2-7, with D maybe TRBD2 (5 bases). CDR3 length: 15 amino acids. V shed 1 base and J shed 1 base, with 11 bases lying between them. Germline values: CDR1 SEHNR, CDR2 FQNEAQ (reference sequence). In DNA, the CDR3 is TGTGCCAGCAGCTTAGGAGGGTTGGAGTCCTACGAGCAGTACTTC. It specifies CASSLGGLESYEQYF.

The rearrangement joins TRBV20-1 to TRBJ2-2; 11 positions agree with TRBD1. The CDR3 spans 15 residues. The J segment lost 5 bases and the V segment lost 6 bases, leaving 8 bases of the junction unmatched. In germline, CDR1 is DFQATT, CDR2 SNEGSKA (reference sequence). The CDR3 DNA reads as TGCAGTGCCGTCGGCGGGACAGGGGGAACCGGGGAGCTGTTTTTT. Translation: CSAVGGTGGTGELFF.

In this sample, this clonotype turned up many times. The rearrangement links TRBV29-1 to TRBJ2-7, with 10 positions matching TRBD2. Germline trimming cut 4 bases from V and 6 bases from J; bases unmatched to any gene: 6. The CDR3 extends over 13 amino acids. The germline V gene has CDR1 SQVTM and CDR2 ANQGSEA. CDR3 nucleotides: TGCAGCGTTGTCCGGCTAGCGGGAGCCGAGCAGTACTTC. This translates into CSVVRLAGAEQYF.

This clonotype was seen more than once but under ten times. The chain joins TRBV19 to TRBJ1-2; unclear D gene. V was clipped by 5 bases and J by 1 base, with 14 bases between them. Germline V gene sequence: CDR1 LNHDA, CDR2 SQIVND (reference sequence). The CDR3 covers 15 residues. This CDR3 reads CASSLRGGFNYGYTF. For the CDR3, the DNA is TGTGCCAGTAGTCTTCGCGGAGGATTTAACTATGGCTACACCTTC.

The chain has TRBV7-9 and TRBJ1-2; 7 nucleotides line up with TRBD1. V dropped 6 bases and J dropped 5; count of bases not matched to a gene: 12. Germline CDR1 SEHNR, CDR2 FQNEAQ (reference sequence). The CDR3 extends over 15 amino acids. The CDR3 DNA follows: TGTGCCAGCAGTTCCGGGGGACAGAAAGCTTATGGCTACACCTTC. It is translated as CASSSGGQKAYGYTF.

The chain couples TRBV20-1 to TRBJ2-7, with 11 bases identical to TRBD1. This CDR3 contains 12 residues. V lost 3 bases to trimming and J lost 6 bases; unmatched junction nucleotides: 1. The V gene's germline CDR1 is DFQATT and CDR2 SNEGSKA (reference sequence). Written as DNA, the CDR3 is TGCAGTGCTAGTGGGACAGGGGGCGAGCAGTACTTC. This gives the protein CSASGTGGEQYF.

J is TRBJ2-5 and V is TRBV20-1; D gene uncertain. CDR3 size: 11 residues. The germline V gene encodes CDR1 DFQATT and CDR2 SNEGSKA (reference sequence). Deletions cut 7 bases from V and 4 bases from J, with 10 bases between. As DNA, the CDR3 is TGCAGTGGGGCCAGGCGAGAGACCCAGTACTTC. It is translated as CSGARRETQYF.

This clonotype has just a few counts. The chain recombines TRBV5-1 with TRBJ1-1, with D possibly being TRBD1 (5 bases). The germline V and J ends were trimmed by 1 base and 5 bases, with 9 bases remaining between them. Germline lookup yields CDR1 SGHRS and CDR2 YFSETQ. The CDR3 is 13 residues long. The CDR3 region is CASSLNWGTEAFF. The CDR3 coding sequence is TGCGCCAGCAGCTTGAACTGGGGGACTGAAGCTTTCTTT.

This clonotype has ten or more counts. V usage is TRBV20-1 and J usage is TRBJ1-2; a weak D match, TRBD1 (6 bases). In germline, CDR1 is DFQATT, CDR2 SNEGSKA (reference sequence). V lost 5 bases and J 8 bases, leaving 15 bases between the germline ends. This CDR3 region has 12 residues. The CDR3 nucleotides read TGCAGTGCTCCCGAGAACAGGGAGGGCTACACCTTC. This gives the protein CSAPENREGYTF.